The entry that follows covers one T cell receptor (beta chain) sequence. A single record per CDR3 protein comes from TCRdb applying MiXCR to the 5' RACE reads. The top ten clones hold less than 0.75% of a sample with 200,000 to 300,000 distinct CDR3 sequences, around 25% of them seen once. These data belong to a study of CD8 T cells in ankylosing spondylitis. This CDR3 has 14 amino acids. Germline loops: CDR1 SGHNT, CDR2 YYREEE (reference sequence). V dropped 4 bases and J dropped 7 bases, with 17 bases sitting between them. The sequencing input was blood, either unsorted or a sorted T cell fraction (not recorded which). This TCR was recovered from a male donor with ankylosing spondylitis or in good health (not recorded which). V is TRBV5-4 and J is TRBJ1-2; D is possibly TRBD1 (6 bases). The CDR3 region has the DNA TGTGCCAGCAGCCCCCGGGACAACGAAGGTGGCTACACCTTC. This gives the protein CASSPRDNEGGYTF.